One T cell receptor (beta chain) is described in this entry. Germline and junction disagree at one end, which may indicate a read error. Sequenced by immunoSEQ multiplex PCR; TCRdb stores in-frame clones only, minus some. This table has fewer than 75,000 clones, 70% to 90% appearing once. This record belongs to a study of blood T cell repertoires in COVID-19. CDR3 length: 13 amino acids. In germline, CDR1 is SGHAT, CDR2 FQNNGV. The sample comprised peripheral blood. The clonotype comes from a man aged 70 or older with acute or convalescent COVID-19. The V and J genes are TRBV11-2 and TRBJ2-7, with 10 nucleotides matching TRBD2. The CDR3 protein is CASSPHETSGLSF. The DNA for the CDR3 is TGTGCCAGCAGCCCCCACGAGACTAGCGGGCTGTCTTTC.